These T cell receptor beta chains were read from a single sample in a study of T cell repertoires in cytomegalovirus infection. TCRdb processed the reads anew with MiXCR; each CDR3 protein has one entry. The sample records nearly 650,000 distinct CDR3 sequences, roughly 26% being singletons. The sequencing input was CD8+ T cells from PBMCs. The receptors were sampled from a human donor in good health (CMV status not recorded). Some clones in this sample may be carry-over from other donors' samples. The CDR3 runs from the conserved cysteine through the conserved F or W. Not all rows give a size; the values are once, few, many and, for expanded clones, a class.

many,TRBJ1-6,TRBV6-1,CASSEAMGPIFSPLHF
NA,TRBJ1-1,TRBV14,CASSPIPGQGAGDTEAFF
few,TRBJ2-5,TRBV2,CASSEWPIAGEFQETQYF
NA,TRBJ1-2,TRBV4-2,CASSQAAGVYGYTF
many,TRBJ1-1,TRBV7-2,CASSSYRATEAFF
few,TRBJ2-7,TRBV19,CASSQNSYEQYF
NA,TRBJ2-3,TRBV28,CASSFNPQKSGDATDTQYF
NA,TRBJ2-3,TRBV4-3,CASSPHGSGGAEPPHSDTQYF
few,TRBJ2-7,TRBV7-9,CASSSFTAYEQYF
many,TRBJ2-1,TRBV7-8,CASSLVGQSYNEQFF
many,TRBJ2-1,TRBV7-2,CASSLGLNNEQFF
NA,TRBJ2-4,TRBV7-9,CASSFPGPSAKNIQYF
few,TRBJ1-1,TRBV6-2/TRBV6-3,CASSFDRRNTEAFF
many,TRBJ1-1,TRBV6-2/TRBV6-3,CASSYSPIGEAFF
few,TRBJ2-5,TRBV20-1,CSARELGFETQYF
NA,TRBJ1-6,TRBV28,CASNDSPGNSPLHF
NA,TRBJ2-1,TRBV20-1,CSARQAWQFF
NA,TRBJ2-5,TRBV28,CASSKSSSPRFETQYF
NA,TRBJ2-7,TRBV2,CASSTITAHEQYF
NA,TRBJ2-3,TRBV6-5,CASRLISGGGTDTQYF
NA,TRBJ2-3,TRBV18,CASSPLDSVNTDTQYF
NA,TRBJ2-1,TRBV9,CASSVALAEPNNEQFF
NA,TRBJ2-1,TRBV7-9,CASSPRDGPTYNEQFF
NA,TRBJ1-5,TRBV20-1,CSARDLGGTSGYSNQPQHF
many,TRBJ2-3,TRBV7-8,CASSSGTSSTDTQYF
NA,TRBJ2-1,TRBV25-1,CASSERLAGAYNEQFF
few,TRBJ2-1,TRBV6-4,CASSPLGNNEQFF
NA,TRBJ2-1,TRBV4-1,CASSLKGGPPTIEQFF
few,TRBJ1-5,TRBV2,CASSEAPTGLRGQPQHF
NA,TRBJ2-1,TRBV29-1,CSVEWSGGFYNEQFF
many,TRBJ2-1,TRBV19,CASSILAGARSSYNEQFF
few,TRBJ2-1,TRBV14,CASSQDEGRFGNEQFF
few,TRBJ1-2,TRBV12-3/TRBV12-4,CASSLGKGHGYTF
NA,TRBJ2-1,TRBV27,CASSFGGQGNNEQFF
many,TRBJ1-1,TRBV4-1,CASSQDGTGWLETEAFF
many,TRBJ1-2,TRBV19,CASRLGRNFYGYTF
NA,TRBJ2-7,TRBV20-1,CSARVVGYEQYF
NA,TRBJ1-3,TRBV4-3,CASSQTESSGNTIYF
NA,TRBJ1-5,TRBV6-5,CASRTGANSNQSQHF
few,TRBJ2-5,TRBV28,CASRPSGTAGETQYF
many,TRBJ1-6,TRBV25-1,CASSEYYRMNSPLHF
many,TRBJ2-4,TRBV7-8,CASSLGVVLGLSDIQYF
NA,TRBJ1-1,TRBV28,CASSRIGEAFF
NA,TRBJ2-5,TRBV7-4,CASSFPGSQETKYF
few,TRBJ1-1,TRBV12-3/TRBV12-4,CASSPAGGLTEAFF